These 25 T cell receptor beta chains share one sample of origin, sequenced in a study of response to subunit inactivated influenza vaccine. MiXCR, applied by TCRdb to the RT-PCR reads, yields one record per CDR3 protein. Here the sample spans about 520,000 distinct CDR3 sequences, about 25% being singletons. Sequences were derived from CD4+ T cells sorted from PBMCs, sampled 4 to 6 days after vaccination. The receptors were sampled from a man between 45 and 60 years old who received an inactivated influenza vaccine.

The J gene is TRBJ2-2, the V gene TRBV30; 9 bases line up with TRBD1. The CDR3 is 15 residues long. After removal of 5 bases from V and 6 bases from J, the junction contained 10 bases not matched to a gene. Germline CDR1 is GTSNPN and CDR2 is SVGIG (reference sequence). The CDR3 DNA is TGTGCCTGGGTCAGGGGGACAGGGAGTTCCGGGGAGCTGTTTTTT. Amino acids: CAWVRGTGSSGELFF.

V gene TRBV15 combines with J gene TRBJ1-1; 12 nucleotides line up with TRBD1. Germline CDR1 reads LNHNV; CDR2 reads YYDKDF (reference sequence). CDR3 length: 15 amino acids. V trimming: 8 bases; J trimming: 2 bases; junction bases outside the gene matches: 6. The CDR3 coding sequence is TGTGCCACCCACCGGGACAGGGGGCAAAACACTGAAGCTTTCTTT. It translates to CATHRDRGQNTEAFF.

The J gene is TRBJ2-7, the V gene TRBV7-2; D is ambiguous. The ends were cut back, 5 bases at V and 2 bases at J, with 13 bases in the middle. CDR1 SGHTA and CDR2 FQGNSA come from the germline V gene. The length of the CDR3 is 14 residues. The CDR3 loop is CASSPGRWAYEQYF. The DNA for the CDR3 is TGTGCCAGCAGCCCCGGCAGGTGGGCCTACGAGCAGTACTTC.

This clonotype came up a few times. This chain joins TRBV20-1 and TRBJ1-5; 7 bases are a match to TRBD1. The CDR3 length is 13 residues. CDR1 and CDR2 from the germline V gene are DFQATT and SNEGSKA (reference sequence). Losses at the gene ends were 6 bases for V and 5 bases for J; bases not matched to a gene: 7. The CDR3 region is CSAIDRDDQPQHF. In nucleotides, the CDR3 is TGCAGTGCCATTGACAGGGACGATCAGCCCCAGCATTTT.

This clonotype occurred many times. The CDR3 DNA reads TGTGCCAGTGTAGGAACAGGCTACGAGCAGTACTTC. It encodes CASVGTGYEQYF. The genes are TRBV12-3 or TRBV12-4 and TRBJ2-7; D possibly corresponds to TRBD1 (5 bases). The length of the CDR3 is 12 residues. V was cut by 9 bases and J by 3 bases, with 12 bases left in between.

The genes are TRBV7-2 and TRBJ2-5; weak D call: TRBD2 (7 bases). The CDR3 covers 16 residues. The germline V gene encodes CDR1 SGHTA and CDR2 FQGNSA. Trimming removed 5 bases from V and 4 bases from J, with 20 bases in between. The CDR3 is CASSPRGAPIRETQYF. In nucleotides, the CDR3 is TGTGCCAGCAGCCCTCGGGGGGCGCCCATCCGAGAGACCCAGTACTTC.

This clonotype was found a few times. V usage is TRBV5-5 and J usage is TRBJ2-2, with D possibly being TRBD2 (5 bases). The CDR3 sequence is 17 residues long. V was shortened by 6 bases and J by 0 bases, with 18 bases between the two germline ends. Germline V gene data show CDR1 as SGHKS and CDR2 as YYEKEE (reference sequence). The CDR3 nucleotides are TGTGCCAGCACCGAAACCATAGCGCATGCGAACACCGGGGAGCTGTTTTTT. Protein product: CASTETIAHANTGELFF.

This clonotype was detected many times. This sequence joins TRBV6-5 and TRBJ2-1; 7 bases agree with TRBD2. The V segment lost 4 bases and the J segment 3 bases; nucleotides outside the gene matches: 3. This CDR3 contains 14 residues. Germline CDR1 MNHEY, CDR2 SVGAGI. The CDR3 coding sequence is TGTGCCAGCAGTTCACGGGGGGTCTACAATGAGCAGTTCTTC. It yields the protein CASSSRGVYNEQFF.

There are a few counts of this clonotype. The rearrangement uses TRBV12-3 or TRBV12-4 and TRBJ2-3; 16 bases align to TRBD2. The CDR3 contains 15 residues. J lost 14 bases, V lost 6 bases, and 11 bases had no gene match. The CDR3 is CASSEPGLAGGRLYF. DNA for the CDR3: TGTGCCAGCAGCGAACCGGGACTAGCGGGGGGGCGTTTGTATTTT.

The CDR3 nucleotides read TGTGCCAGCAGCGTAGCACAGGGTGTGACCTACGAGCAGTACTTC. Protein sequence: CASSVAQGVTYEQYF. The chain combines TRBV9 with TRBJ2-7, with a weak D call TRBD1 (6 bases). Germline CDR1 is SGDLS and CDR2 is YYNGEE. V was trimmed by 0 bases and J by 2 bases, leaving 12 bases between them. The CDR3 contains 15 residues.

The chain employs TRBV11-2 and TRBJ2-1; 12 bases are shared with TRBD1. This CDR3 comprises 15 residues. Germline trimming cut 5 bases from V and 6 bases from J; bases unmatched to any gene: 5. Per germline, CDR1 SGHAT and CDR2 FQNNGV. CDR3 amino acids: CASSAGQGASNEQFF. The CDR3, as DNA: TGTGCCAGCAGCGCGGGACAGGGGGCTAGCAATGAGCAGTTCTTC.

The chain carries TRBV10-3 and TRBJ2-1, with TRBD1 matching over 8 bases. Germline CDR1 ENHRY, CDR2 SYGVKD. CDR3 length: 13 residues. The junction had 2 bases not matched to a gene; V was cut back by 4 bases and J by 6 bases. The CDR3 sequence: CAISVDRVNEQFF. CDR3 nucleotides: TGTGCCATCAGTGTGGACAGGGTCAATGAGCAGTTCTTC.

This clonotype was counted a few times. The chain links TRBV20-1 to TRBJ2-7; TRBD2 is a possible D gene (5 bases). CDR1 is DFQATT and CDR2 is SNEGSKA in the germline V gene (reference sequence). The CDR3 is 14 amino acids. Trimming took 4 bases from V and 2 from J, leaving 15 bases between them. The CDR3, as DNA: TGCAGTGCTATACCCCCCGAGGGAACCTACGAGCAGTACTTC. It yields the protein CSAIPPEGTYEQYF.

The rearrangement links TRBV20-1 to TRBJ2-7; 7 nucleotides agree with TRBD1. CDR1 and CDR2 from the germline V gene are DFQATT and SNEGSKA (reference sequence). V lost 5 bases to trimming and J lost 2 bases; unmatched junction nucleotides: 9. The CDR3 contains 14 residues. This chain's CDR3 is CSAPLTGIPYEQYF. The DNA for the CDR3 is TGCAGTGCTCCCCTGACAGGGATTCCCTACGAGCAGTACTTC.

The V call is TRBV3-1, the J call TRBJ2-1; D not certain. This CDR3 is 13 amino acids long. V was cut by 10 bases and J by 8 bases, with 18 bases left in between. Germline loops: CDR1 LGHDT, CDR2 YNNKEL (reference sequence). This CDR3 reads CATRSLPGDEQFF. The CDR3 nucleotides are TGTGCCACCAGGTCCCTACCCGGCGATGAGCAGTTCTTC.

This chain connects TRBV3-1 to TRBJ2-5; 10 nucleotides align to TRBD2. Germline V CDR1 and CDR2: LGHDT, YNNKEL (reference sequence). The CDR3 totals 18 residues. V lost 0 bases and J lost 1; bases outside the gene matches: 8. The CDR3 is CASSQDRLAGALQETQYF. CDR3 sequence (DNA): TGTGCCAGCAGCCAAGATCGGCTAGCGGGGGCCCTCCAAGAGACCCAGTACTTC.

The rearrangement joins TRBV28 to TRBJ2-4; 10 bases fit TRBD2. This CDR3 comprises 14 residues. J lost 9 bases, V lost 6 bases, and 8 bases had no gene match. Per germline, CDR1 MDHEN and CDR2 SYDVKM. CDR3 sequence: CASSTSGLAIIQYF. DNA of the CDR3: TGTGCCAGCAGCACCTCGGGACTAGCGATCATTCAGTACTTC.

This rearrangement joins TRBV20-1 to TRBJ1-5, with D unclear. Germline assignment: CDR1 DFQATT and CDR2 SNEGSKA (reference sequence). The germline V and J ends were trimmed by 3 bases and 5 bases, with 8 bases remaining between them. This CDR3 has 12 residues. The CDR3 DNA sequence: TGCAGTGCTAGTCGACCCTATCAGCCCCAGCATTTT. It specifies CSASRPYQPQHF.

The genes are TRBV12-3 or TRBV12-4 and TRBJ1-1; D is uncertain. The CDR3 has 11 residues. Trimming took off 4 bases at V and 7 bases at J, with 7 bases between the two ends. CDR3 loop: CASSSRGEAFF. The CDR3 DNA is TGTGCCAGCAGTTCTCGCGGTGAAGCTTTCTTT.

This clonotype was seen a few times. The V and J genes are TRBV20-1 and TRBJ2-7; D remains unclear. The V end was cut by 0 bases, the J end by 1 base, with 10 bases between. From germline, CDR1 is DFQATT and CDR2 SNEGSKA (reference sequence). CDR3 length equals 14 residues. The CDR3 is CSARDPWVSYEQYF. The CDR3 DNA reads TGCAGTGCTAGAGATCCGTGGGTATCCTACGAGCAGTACTTC.

The rearrangement uses TRBV2 and TRBJ2-3, with TRBD2 matching 7 bases. CDR1 and CDR2 from the germline V gene are SNHLY and FYNNEI. Trimming at V came to 6 bases and at J to 0 bases, leaving 6 bases not matched to a gene. The CDR3 is 15 residues long. CDR3 sequence (DNA): TGTGCCAGCAGCGCCCGGGGGGTTAGCACAGATACGCAGTATTTT. It translates to CASSARGVSTDTQYF.

J is TRBJ1-4 and V is TRBV15, with D possibly matching TRBD1 (5 bases). V gave up 0 bases and J gave up 5 bases, with 16 bases separating them. CDR1 LNHNV and CDR2 YYDKDF come from the germline V gene (reference sequence). The CDR3 is 17 amino acids. CDR3 protein: CATSREVGGRLNEKLFF. The CDR3 DNA sequence: TGTGCCACCAGCAGAGAAGTGGGGGGACGCCTAAATGAAAAACTGTTTTTT.

The chain recombines TRBV20-1 with TRBJ1-6; D not resolved. This CDR3 spans 12 amino acids. The germline V gene encodes CDR1 DFQATT and CDR2 SNEGSKA (reference sequence). Between the trimmed V and J ends, which lost 4 bases and 6 bases, there was a span of 7 bases. The CDR3 reads CSAKQSNSPLHF. The CDR3 DNA follows: TGCAGTGCTAAACAGTCTAATTCACCCCTCCACTTT.

This clonotype was observed a few times. The V and J genes are TRBV7-3 and TRBJ2-2; 9 nucleotides align to TRBD1. Germline V gives CDR1 SGHTA, CDR2 FQGTGA. The CDR3 is made up of 16 amino acids. Trimming cost V 3 bases and J 5 bases; bases outside gene matches: 7. The CDR3 nucleotides are TGTGCCAGCAGCTTGTTGGGACAGGGTGGTACCGGGGAGCTGTTTTTT. It codes for CASSLLGQGGTGELFF. The full variable domain, completed using reference TRBV7-3 and TRBJ2-2, is GAGVSQTPSNKVTEKGKYVELRCDPISGHTALYWYRQSLGQGPEFLIYFQGTGAADDSGLPNDRFFAVRPEGSVSTLKIQRTERGDSAVYLCASSLLGQGGTGELFFGEGSRLTVL.

The chain employs TRBV6-2 or TRBV6-3 and TRBJ1-6; a weak D match, TRBD1 (5 bases). V lost 6 bases and J 5 bases, leaving 11 bases between the germline ends. The CDR3 extends over 14 amino acids. Looked up from germline, CDR1 is MNHEY and CDR2 is SVGEGT. Here the CDR3 DNA reads TGTGCCAGCAGCATAGGGGTGAATAATTCACCCCTCCACTTT. Its protein is CASSIGVNNSPLHF.